This TCR beta chain originates from a study of beta chain features in type 1 diabetes. This clone came up a few times. V gave up 7 bases and J gave up 0 bases, with 12 bases separating them. Germline CDR1 is SGHTA and CDR2 is FQGNSA. The CDR3 contains 14 residues. Expressed TCRB transcripts were sequenced after all isolated RNA was converted to cDNA. Measured with immunoSEQ multiplex PCR; TCRdb has only the in-frame clones, and not every one. The table lists some 330,000 clones, 11% of them singletons. Sequencing input: naive CD4+ T cells from blood. The chain is built from TRBV7-2 and TRBJ1-1; D call uncertain. This receptor was taken from a woman in her 30s in good health. The CDR3 protein is CASTLTGMNTEAFF. The DNA for the CDR3 is TGTGCCAGCACCCTGACGGGGATGAACACTGAAGCTTTCTTT.